These 9 T cell receptor beta chains originate from one sample sequenced in a study of blood T cell repertoires in COVID-19. The protocol was immunoSEQ multiplex PCR, while the TCRdb copy is restricted to in-frame clones and leaves out a portion. The sample carries about 76,000 clones, approximately 86% recorded once. Input material: peripheral blood. These receptors all come from a human donor in a cohort sampled during active COVID-19.

The gene calls are TRBV6-5 and TRBJ2-1; D is possibly TRBD2 (5 bases). The CDR3 length is 13 residues. Per germline, CDR1 MNHEY and CDR2 SVGAGI. Trimming shortened V by 6 bases and J by 7 bases, and 13 bases separated the two germline ends. The CDR3 region has the DNA TGTGCCAGCAGCCCAAGCGGCCCGAATGAGCAGTTCTTC. As protein: CASSPSGPNEQFF.

This clone was seen a single time. This chain links TRBV30 with TRBJ2-3; 9 positions match TRBD2. Germline values: CDR1 GTSNPN, CDR2 SVGIG (reference sequence). This CDR3 has 13 residues. The V and J ends lost 4 bases and 2 bases, in that order; junction bases with no gene match: 1. CDR3 sequence: CAWTSGNTDTQYF. The CDR3 coding sequence is TGTGCCTGGACTAGCGGGAACACAGATACGCAGTATTTT.

The chain carries TRBV2 and TRBJ1-3, with D tentatively TRBD1 (5 bases). This CDR3 has 16 amino acids. Trimming removed 5 bases at V and 0 bases at J, with 14 bases between. In germline, CDR1 is SNHLY, CDR2 FYNNEI. In DNA form, the CDR3 reads TGTGCCAGCAGTTTCGAGACAGTGTTCTCTGGAAACACCATATATTTT. This codes for CASSFETVFSGNTIYF.

The chain is built from TRBV9 and TRBJ2-1; TRBD2 aligns across 9 bases. Germline V gene data show CDR1 as SGDLS and CDR2 as YYNGEE. V lost 6 bases and J lost 5; bases outside the gene matches: 12. The CDR3 is made up of 16 amino acids. CDR3 protein: CASTPTGTSQNNEQFF. The CDR3 DNA follows: TGTGCCAGCACTCCTACAGGGACTAGCCAAAACAATGAGCAGTTCTTC. The complete variable domain, with remaining parts taken from reference TRBV9 and TRBJ2-1, reads DSGVTQTPKHLITATGQRVTLRCSPRSGDLSVYWYQQSLDQGLQFLIQYYNGEERAKGNILERFSAQQFPDLHSELNLSSLELGDSALYFCASTPTGTSQNNEQFFGPGTRLTVL.

The V call is TRBV5-5, the J call TRBJ2-1, with TRBD2 identical over 10 bases. This CDR3 spans 17 amino acids. J was trimmed by 6 bases and V by 0 bases; bases with no gene match: 9. In germline, CDR1 is SGHKS, CDR2 YYEKEE (reference sequence). This CDR3 is CASSLGGAGGQFNEQFF. CDR3 bases: TGTGCCAGCAGCTTGGGAGGAGCGGGGGGGCAATTCAATGAGCAGTTCTTC.

V is TRBV12-3 or TRBV12-4 and J is TRBJ2-1, with 8 bases matching TRBD1. After removal of 5 bases from V and 12 bases from J, the junction contained 9 bases not matched to a gene. The CDR3 is made up of 13 amino acids. Here the CDR3 DNA reads TGTGCCAGCAGTACTTGGACAGGGCAGTGGCAGTTCTTC. It specifies CASSTWTGQWQFF.

This sequence joins TRBV18 and TRBJ2-2; D uncertain. Germline V gene data show CDR1 as KGHSH and CDR2 as LQKENI. V shed 2 bases and J shed 7 bases, with 8 bases lying between them. This CDR3 has 13 amino acids. The CDR3 DNA reads TGTGCCAGCTCACCAGCGCCCGACGGGGAGCTGTTTTTT. Protein product: CASSPAPDGELFF.

V and J are TRBV29-1 and TRBJ1-4; TRBD1 matches 8 bases. Trimming removed 7 bases from V and 4 bases from J; junction bases left unmatched: 8. The CDR3 runs to 14 residues. The V gene's germline CDR1 is SQVTM and CDR2 ANQGSEA. The CDR3 protein is CSAKSTGGNEKLFF. The CDR3 DNA sequence: TGCAGCGCAAAGTCTACAGGGGGTAATGAAAAACTGTTTTTT.

The chain couples TRBV9 to TRBJ2-3, with TRBD2 matching over 11 bases. Germline values: CDR1 SGDLS, CDR2 YYNGEE. J gave up 2 bases and V 4 bases, and 3 bases lay outside the gene matches. CDR3 length: 15 residues. The CDR3 DNA sequence: TGTGCCAGCAGCCCTAGCGGGGGGCCCACAGATACGCAGTATTTT. Its protein product is CASSPSGGPTDTQYF.